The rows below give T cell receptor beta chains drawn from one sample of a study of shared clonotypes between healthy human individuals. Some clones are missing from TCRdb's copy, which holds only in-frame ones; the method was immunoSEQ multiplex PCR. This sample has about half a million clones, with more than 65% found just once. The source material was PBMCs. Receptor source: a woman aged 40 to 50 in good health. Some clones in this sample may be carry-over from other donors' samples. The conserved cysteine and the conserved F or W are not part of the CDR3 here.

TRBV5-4	ASSRTSGRDTDTQY
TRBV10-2	ASSEYARSYNEQF
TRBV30	AWSVGENAGELF
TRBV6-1	ASSETDRGLGPQH
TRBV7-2	ASSRDSGQTYEQY
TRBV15	ATSRGLAGLYEQY
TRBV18	ASSTPDVGEQF
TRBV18	ASSPTDRLYT
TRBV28	ASSSLKTSAVSYEQY
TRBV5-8	ASSLEAGGSRGTQY
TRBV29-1	SVVQGVAYTDTQY
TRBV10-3	ATASLLAGSNEQF
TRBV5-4	ASSLSFGGHTDTQY
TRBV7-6	ASSTGLAGTYEQY
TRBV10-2	ASSEGRERDEQF
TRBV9	ASSVDPGANEKLF
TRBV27	ASSNGGNEQF
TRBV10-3	AISDGQGSLDEQY
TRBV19	ASKGATRSNQPQH
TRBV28	ASSPGPRSVNEKLF
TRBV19	ASSIPDGNNEKLF
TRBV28	ASSLFRQAEAF
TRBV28	ASSLPLFGQPGLANTGELF
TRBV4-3	ASSQDYGGADEQF
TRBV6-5	ASSYGTGGKEQY
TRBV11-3	ASSPGIGGGETQY
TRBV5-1	ASSPGLASNTGELF
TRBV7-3	ASSPETATGELF
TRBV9	ASSVGPGLAGAYEQY
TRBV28	ASRPPLAYGYT
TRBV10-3	AISESSTAYGYT